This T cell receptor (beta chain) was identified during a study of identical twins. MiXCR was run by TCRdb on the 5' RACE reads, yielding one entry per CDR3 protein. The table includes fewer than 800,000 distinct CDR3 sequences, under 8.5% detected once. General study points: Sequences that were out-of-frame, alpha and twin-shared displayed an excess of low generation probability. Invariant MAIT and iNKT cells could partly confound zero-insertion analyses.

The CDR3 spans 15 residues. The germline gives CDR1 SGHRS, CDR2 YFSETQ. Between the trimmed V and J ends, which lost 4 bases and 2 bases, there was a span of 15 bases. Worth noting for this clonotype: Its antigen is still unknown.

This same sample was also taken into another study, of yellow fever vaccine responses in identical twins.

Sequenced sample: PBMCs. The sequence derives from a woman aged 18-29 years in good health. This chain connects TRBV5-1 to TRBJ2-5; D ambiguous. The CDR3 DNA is TGCGCCAGCAGCGGGCCGGGCGGCCCTCAAGAGACCCAGTACTTC. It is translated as CASSGPGGPQETQYF.